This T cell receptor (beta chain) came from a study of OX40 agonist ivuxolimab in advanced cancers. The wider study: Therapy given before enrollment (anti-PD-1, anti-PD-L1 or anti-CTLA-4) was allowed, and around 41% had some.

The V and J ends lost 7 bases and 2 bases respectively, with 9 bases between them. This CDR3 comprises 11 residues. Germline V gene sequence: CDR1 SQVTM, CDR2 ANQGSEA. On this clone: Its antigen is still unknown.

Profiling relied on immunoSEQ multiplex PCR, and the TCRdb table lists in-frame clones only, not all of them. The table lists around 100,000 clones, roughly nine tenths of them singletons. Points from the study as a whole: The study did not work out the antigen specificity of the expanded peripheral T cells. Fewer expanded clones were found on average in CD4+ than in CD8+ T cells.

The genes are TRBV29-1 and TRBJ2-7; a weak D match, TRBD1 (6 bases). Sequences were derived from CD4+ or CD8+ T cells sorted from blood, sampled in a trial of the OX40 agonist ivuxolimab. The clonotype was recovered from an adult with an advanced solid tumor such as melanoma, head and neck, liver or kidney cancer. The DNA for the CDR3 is TGCAGCGGCCGGGACACCTACGAGCAGTACTTC. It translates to CSGRDTYEQYF.